This T cell receptor (beta chain) emerged from a study of shared clonotypes between healthy human individuals. Study findings and constraints: Four donors had around 5% of their naive CD4 clonotypes in common.

This clone was observed a few times. Its antigen remains unknown. At deep level, the assay was performed. Sequenced by immunoSEQ multiplex PCR; TCRdb stores in-frame clones only, minus some. Among over 2,000,000 clones listed, about 93% were seen once. The CDR3 contains 12 residues. Germline V gives CDR1 SEHNR, CDR2 FQNEAQ (reference sequence). Trimming cost V 5 bases and J 0 bases, with 4 bases left between them. Terminally differentiated effector memory CD45RA+ cells were excluded by CCR7 positive selection of CD45RO-negative cells. Sequencing was performed on naive CD8+ T cells from PBMCs. This sequence originates from a man aged 18 to 35 in good health. Some clones in this sample may be carry-over from other donors' samples. This sequence joins TRBV7-9 and TRBJ1-1; D ambiguous. This chain's CDR3 is CASSPVNTEAFF. The CDR3 region has the DNA TGTGCCAGCAGCCCCGTGAACACTGAAGCTTTCTTT.